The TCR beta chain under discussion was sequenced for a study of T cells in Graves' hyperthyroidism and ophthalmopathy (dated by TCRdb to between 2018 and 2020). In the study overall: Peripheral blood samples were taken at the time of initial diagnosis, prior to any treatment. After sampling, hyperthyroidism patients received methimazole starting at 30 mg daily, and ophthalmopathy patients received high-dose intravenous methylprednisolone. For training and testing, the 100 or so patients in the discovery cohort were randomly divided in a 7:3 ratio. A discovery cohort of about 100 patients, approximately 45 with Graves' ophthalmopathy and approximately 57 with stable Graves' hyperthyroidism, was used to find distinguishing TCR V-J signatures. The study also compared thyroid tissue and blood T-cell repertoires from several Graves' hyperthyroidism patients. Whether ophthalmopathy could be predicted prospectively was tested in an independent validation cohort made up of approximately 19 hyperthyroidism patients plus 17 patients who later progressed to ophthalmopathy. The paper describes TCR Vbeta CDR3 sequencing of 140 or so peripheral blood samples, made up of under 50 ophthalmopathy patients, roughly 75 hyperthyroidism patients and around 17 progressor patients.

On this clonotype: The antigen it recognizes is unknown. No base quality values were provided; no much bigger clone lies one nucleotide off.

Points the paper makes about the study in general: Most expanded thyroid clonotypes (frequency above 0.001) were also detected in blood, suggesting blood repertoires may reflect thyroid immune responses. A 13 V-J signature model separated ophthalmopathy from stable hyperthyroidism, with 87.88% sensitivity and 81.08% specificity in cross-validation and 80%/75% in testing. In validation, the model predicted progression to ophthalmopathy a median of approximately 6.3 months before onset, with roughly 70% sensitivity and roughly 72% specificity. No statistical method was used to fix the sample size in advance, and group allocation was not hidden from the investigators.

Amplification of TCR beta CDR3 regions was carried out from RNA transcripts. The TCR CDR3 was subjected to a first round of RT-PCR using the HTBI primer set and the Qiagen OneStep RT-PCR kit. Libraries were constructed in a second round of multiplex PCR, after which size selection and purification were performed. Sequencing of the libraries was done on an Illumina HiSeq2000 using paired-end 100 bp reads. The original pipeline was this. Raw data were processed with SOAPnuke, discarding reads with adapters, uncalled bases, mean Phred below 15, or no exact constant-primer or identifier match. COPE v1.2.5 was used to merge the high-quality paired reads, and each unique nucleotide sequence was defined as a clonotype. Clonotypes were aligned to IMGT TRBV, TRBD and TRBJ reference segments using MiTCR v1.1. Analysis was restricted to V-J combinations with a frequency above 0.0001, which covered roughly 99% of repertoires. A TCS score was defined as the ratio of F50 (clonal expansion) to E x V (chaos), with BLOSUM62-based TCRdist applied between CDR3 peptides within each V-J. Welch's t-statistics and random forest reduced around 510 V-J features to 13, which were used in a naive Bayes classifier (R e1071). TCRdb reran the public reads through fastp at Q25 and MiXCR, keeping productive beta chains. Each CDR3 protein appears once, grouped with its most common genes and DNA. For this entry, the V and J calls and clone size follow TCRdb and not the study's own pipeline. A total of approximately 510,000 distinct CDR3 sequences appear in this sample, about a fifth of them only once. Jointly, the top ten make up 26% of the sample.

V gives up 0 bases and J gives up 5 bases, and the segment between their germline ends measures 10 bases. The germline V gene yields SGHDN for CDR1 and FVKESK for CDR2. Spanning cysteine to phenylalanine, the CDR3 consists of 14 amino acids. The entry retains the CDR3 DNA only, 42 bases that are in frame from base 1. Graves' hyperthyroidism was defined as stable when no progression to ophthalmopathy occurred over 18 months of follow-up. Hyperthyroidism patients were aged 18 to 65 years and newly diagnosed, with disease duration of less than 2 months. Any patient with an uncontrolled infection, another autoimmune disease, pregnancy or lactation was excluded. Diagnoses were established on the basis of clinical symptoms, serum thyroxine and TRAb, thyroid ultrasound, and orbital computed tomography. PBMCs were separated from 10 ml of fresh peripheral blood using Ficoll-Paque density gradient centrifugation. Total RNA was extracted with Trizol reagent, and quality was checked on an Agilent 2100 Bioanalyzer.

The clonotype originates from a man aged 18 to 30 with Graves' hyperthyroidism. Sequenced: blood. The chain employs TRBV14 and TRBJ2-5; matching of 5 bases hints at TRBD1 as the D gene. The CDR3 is CASSQDQGLETQYF. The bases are TGTGCCAGCAGCCAAGATCAGGGTTTGGAGACCCAGTACTTC.